These 2 T cell receptor beta chains share one sample of origin, sequenced in a study of cytomegalovirus exposure and HLA in healthy donors. Researchers ran the PCR with 60 Vbeta and 13 Jbeta primers. Clones were sequenced by immunoSEQ multiplex PCR, and TCRdb holds only the in-frame ones, with some missing. The sample holds over 150,000 clones; over 80% are singletons and the top ten take 1% to 1.5%. Sequencing used PBMCs. The receptors come from a boy aged 2 to 10 in good health and CMV-seronegative.

CDR3 nucleotide sequence: TGTGCCAGCAGTTCCAGGGACAGGGGCTACTCACCCCTCCACTTT. Its translation is CASSSRDRGYSPLHF. The rearrangement links TRBV6-5 to TRBJ1-6, with 10 positions matching TRBD1. In germline, CDR1 is MNHEY, CDR2 SVGAGI. This CDR3 has 15 residues. V lost 4 bases to trimming and J lost 10 bases; unmatched junction nucleotides: 7.

The rearrangement joins TRBV7-9 to TRBJ2-3; D perhaps matches TRBD2 (5 bases). CDR1 is SEHNR, CDR2 FQNEAQ, per germline (reference sequence). The CDR3 runs to 12 residues. Trimming left V 5 bases short and J 12 bases short, with 15 bases between. CDR3 loop: CASSPRDLSQYF. The CDR3, as DNA: TGTGCCAGCAGCCCGAGGGATCTCTCCCAGTATTTT.